This T cell receptor (beta chain) was identified in a study of cytomegalovirus exposure and HLA in healthy donors. Whole-study findings and limits: Highest at DRB1 and lowest at HLA-C, TCR association rates differed among HLA loci in a later analysis. Information on immune exposure was restricted to one variable (CMV serostatus). The study put 150 to 200 TCR beta chains on its list as cytomegalovirus-associated.

There are a few counts of this clone. Antigen: not known. In the PCR, 60 Vbeta and 13 Jbeta primers were used. Original analysis: Later work found tens of millions of unique TCR beta chains, with roughly 11 million shared. TCRdb's copy holds only in-frame clones and misses some; the assay was immunoSEQ multiplex PCR. V and J calls and clone size are given by that table; D and trimming were obtained from the DNA. The sample records approximately 110,000 clones, 70% to 85% being singletons. The V gene end was trimmed by 8 bases and the J gene end by 0 bases; junction bases not matched to a gene: 7. This CDR3 comprises 14 residues. Germline V CDR1 and CDR2: MNHEY, SMNVEV (reference sequence).

Source material: PBMCs. The V and J genes are TRBV27 and TRBJ2-7; 7 bases are a match to TRBD1. The sequence derives from a woman under 30 in good health and CMV-seronegative. The CDR3 region is CASGGQESSYEQYF. The DNA of the CDR3 is TGTGCCAGCGGTGGACAGGAGAGCTCCTACGAGCAGTACTTC.